Each of the 6 T cell receptor beta chains below was sequenced from the same sample in a study of blood T cells in healthy people across ages. With a J-beta primer mix and a sample-barcoded 5' primer, a second PCR ran roughly 6 to 11 cycles. Each CDR3 protein is one row after TCRdb ran MiXCR on the 5' RACE reads. The profile shows roughly 1,800,000 distinct CDR3 sequences, roughly 50% of them singletons. Sequenced: blood. Receptors were obtained from a woman in her thirties or forties in good health.

This clonotype was observed a few times. V gene TRBV7-2 combines with J gene TRBJ2-3; the D gene is possibly TRBD2 (6 bases). Trimming removed 5 bases at V and 14 bases at J, with 26 bases between. CDR1 is SGHTA and CDR2 is FQGNSA in the germline V gene. The CDR3 covers 15 residues. CDR3 bases: TGTGCCAGCAGCACTACTCCGGGACTCCGCCCGGTGGCGTATTTT. Its translation: CASSTTPGLRPVAYF.

The V gene is TRBV11-2, the J gene TRBJ2-5, with 12 bases fitting TRBD2. The CDR3 runs to 19 residues. Trimming took 5 bases from V and 0 from J; bases not matched to a gene: 13. CDR1 is SGHAT, CDR2 FQNNGV, per germline. The CDR3 DNA reads as TGTGCCAGCAGCCCGATCCCGACTAGCGGGGGAGTGTACCAAGAGACCCAGTACTTC. It specifies CASSPIPTSGGVYQETQYF.

This chain uses TRBV7-2 with TRBJ2-7, with 7 nucleotides matching TRBD1. This CDR3 is built from 11 residues. Germline values: CDR1 SGHTA, CDR2 FQGNSA. V was clipped by 4 bases and J by 11 bases; unmatched bases: 5. CDR3 DNA sequence: TGTGCCAGCAGCTACACAGGGGTTGAGTACTTC. Translated, it gives CASSYTGVEYF. The full variable domain, rest sourced from reference TRBV7-2 and TRBJ2-7, is GAGVSQSPSNKVTEKGKDVELRCDPISGHTALYWYRQSLGQGLEFLIYFQGNSAPDKSGLPSDRFSAERTGGSVSTLTIQRTQQEDSAVYLCASSYTGVEYFGPGTRLTVT.

V and J are TRBV20-1 and TRBJ1-5; 10 nucleotides match TRBD1. CDR3 length: 13 amino acids. J lost 10 bases, V lost 5 bases, and 8 bases had no gene match. Germline CDR1 is DFQATT and CDR2 is SNEGSKA (reference sequence). The CDR3 spells CSARTGGLGPQHF. The CDR3 DNA sequence: TGCAGTGCTCGGACAGGGGGTCTGGGACCCCAGCATTTT.

The chain carries TRBV6-6 and TRBJ2-1; TRBD2 aligns across 8 bases. The CDR3 spans 14 residues. V lost 7 bases, J lost 8 bases, and 10 bases stayed unmatched. CDR1 MNHNY and CDR2 SVGAGI come from the germline V gene (reference sequence). In DNA form, the CDR3 reads TGTGCCAGCATCGGGACTAGTATATTCCATGAGCAGTTCTTC. Encoded protein: CASIGTSIFHEQFF.

CDR3 in amino acids: CSARSDGGFSYNSPLHF. DNA for the CDR3: TGCAGTGCTAGGTCGGACGGGGGGTTCTCCTATAATTCACCCCTCCACTTT. V is TRBV20-1 and J is TRBJ1-6, with D possibly being TRBD1 (5 bases). CDR1 is DFQATT, CDR2 SNEGSKA, per germline (reference sequence). CDR3 length: 17 residues. V was cut by 3 bases and J by 0 bases, with 15 bases left in between.